Presented here are 30 T cell receptor beta chains from one specimen sequenced in a study of T cell responses to AZD1222 COVID-19 vaccine. Profiling relied on immunoSEQ multiplex PCR, and the TCRdb table lists in-frame clones only, not all of them. The sample holds approximately 120,000 clones, around 90% seen once. Specimen: peripheral blood, collected on day 0 of AZD1222 vaccination. The receptors here all came from an adult in good health.

This clone was counted a few times. The rearrangement links TRBV27 to TRBJ2-7, with TRBD1 matching 8 bases. This CDR3 is built from 16 residues. V shed 3 bases and J 2 bases; nucleotides not matched to a gene: 9. In germline, CDR1 is MNHEY, CDR2 SMNVEV (reference sequence). The DNA for the CDR3 is TGTGCCAGCAGTTTGGGCAGGGACAGGAGACCCTACGAGCAGTACTTC. Its protein is CASSLGRDRRPYEQYF.

V is TRBV7-9 and J is TRBJ1-6; a possible D gene is TRBD1 (6 bases). The CDR3 has 14 amino acids. Trimming stripped 3 bases from V and 4 bases from J, with 7 bases between. CDR1 is SEHNR, CDR2 FQNEAQ, per germline (reference sequence). As DNA, the CDR3 is TGTGCCAGCAGCTTTGGACAGTATAATTCACCCCTCCACTTT. This codes for CASSFGQYNSPLHF.

The J gene is TRBJ1-6, the V gene TRBV18; D perhaps matches TRBD1 (6 bases). This CDR3 is 15 amino acids long. In germline, CDR1 is KGHSH, CDR2 LQKENI. Trimming cost V 3 bases and J 9 bases, with 15 bases left between them. CDR3 bases: TGTGCCAGCTCACCTAGACGGGGGCAGGGTTCACCCCTCCACTTT. Its protein is CASSPRRGQGSPLHF.

This chain connects TRBV5-1 to TRBJ2-2; 8 positions match TRBD1. The CDR3 has 17 amino acids. In germline, CDR1 is SGHRS, CDR2 YFSETQ. With 1 base clipped from V and 4 bases from J, the junction kept 9 bases outside the gene matches. For the CDR3, the DNA is TGCGCCAGCAGCTTGATCGGGCAGGGGACAGGCACCGGGGAGCTGTTTTTT. It specifies CASSLIGQGTGTGELFF.

The chain couples TRBV6-6 to TRBJ1-5, with 11 positions matching TRBD1. CDR1 and CDR2 from the germline V gene are MNHNY and SVGAGI (reference sequence). The J segment lost 5 bases and the V segment lost 6 bases, leaving 0 bases of the junction unmatched. The CDR3 loop spans 13 amino acids. This CDR3 is CASRDRGHQPQHF. The CDR3 coding sequence is TGTGCCAGCAGGGACAGGGGGCATCAGCCCCAGCATTTT.

The chain couples TRBV5-1 to TRBJ2-2; 7 bases are shared with TRBD1. The trim removed 6 bases at V and 8 bases at J, leaving 16 bases unmatched. The germline CDR1 and CDR2 sequences are SGHRS and YFSETQ. The CDR3 consists of 16 residues. For the CDR3, the DNA is TGCGCCAGCACCAAATTCAGACAGGGAGCGTCGGGGGAGCTGTTTTTT. Protein sequence: CASTKFRQGASGELFF.

The chain combines TRBV27 with TRBJ1-5; TRBD1 aligns across 7 bases. The V segment lost 10 bases and the J segment 1 base; nucleotides outside the gene matches: 4. Looked up from germline, CDR1 is MNHEY and CDR2 is SMNVEV (reference sequence). The CDR3 covers 13 residues. The CDR3 coding sequence is TGTGCCACCCGGGACAGAAGCAATCAGCCCCAGCATTTT. This translates into CATRDRSNQPQHF.

In this sample, this clone turned up a few times. The V and J genes are TRBV2 and TRBJ1-2; D unclear. This CDR3 has 12 amino acids. Trimming removed 6 bases at V and 4 bases at J, with 9 bases between. Germline loops: CDR1 SNHLY, CDR2 FYNNEI. The CDR3, as DNA: TGTGCCAGCAGGGGGTGGGCCTATGGCTACACCTTC. It encodes CASRGWAYGYTF.

Regarding this clone: At the DNA level, this CDR3 is encoded by other sequences in the same sample as well. J is TRBJ1-1 and V is TRBV5-1; D is undetermined. V was clipped by 0 bases and J by 1 base, with 7 bases between them. CDR3 length equals 14 residues. Germline values: CDR1 SGHRS, CDR2 YFSETQ. CDR3 coding DNA: TGCGCCAGCAGCTTGGGGGAGGGGAACACTGAAGCTTTCTTT. Its translation: CASSLGEGNTEAFF.

CDR3 in DNA: TGTGCCAGCAGTGAAAGCGGGGCGAGCAGCCAGCCCCAGCATTTT. This gives the protein CASSESGASSQPQHF. V usage is TRBV6-4 and J usage is TRBJ1-5, with D possibly TRBD1 on 5 matching bases. The CDR3 has 15 amino acids. Looked up from germline, CDR1 is MRHNA and CDR2 is SNTAGT. Deletions cut 3 bases from V and 7 bases from J, with 16 bases between.

The V gene is TRBV28, the J gene TRBJ1-3, with 9 bases matching TRBD1. The V gene's germline CDR1 is MDHEN and CDR2 SYDVKM. This CDR3 has 17 amino acids. V lost 6 bases, J lost 0 bases, and 9 bases stayed unmatched. CDR3 nucleotides: TGTGCCAGCAGCCCCTGGGGACAGGGCGTCTCTGGAAACACCATATATTTT. Protein: CASSPWGQGVSGNTIYF.

The chain combines TRBV19 with TRBJ1-1; D call uncertain. In germline, CDR1 is LNHDA, CDR2 SQIVND (reference sequence). Trimming removed 7 bases from V and 0 bases from J, with 6 bases in between. CDR3 size: 12 residues. The CDR3, as DNA: TGTGCCAGTAAAGGGATGAACACTGAAGCTTTCTTT. Its protein product is CASKGMNTEAFF.

The rearrangement joins TRBV9 to TRBJ1-1; D is unclear. The germline CDR1 and CDR2 sequences are SGDLS and YYNGEE. This CDR3 region has 14 residues. Trimming pared 0 bases from V and 1 base from J, leaving 7 bases between. The CDR3 bases are TGTGCCAGCAGCGTAGTACCTCAGAACACTGAAGCTTTCTTT. This translates into CASSVVPQNTEAFF.

This chain links TRBV5-1 with TRBJ2-3; perhaps D is TRBD1 or TRBD2 (5 bases each). V lost 2 bases, J lost 5 bases, and 6 bases lay in between. This CDR3 is 12 amino acids long. The germline V gene encodes CDR1 SGHRS and CDR2 YFSETQ. In nucleotides, the CDR3 is TGCGCCAGCAGCTTTGGGGGAGATACGCAGTATTTT. Encoded protein: CASSFGGDTQYF.

The J gene is TRBJ2-3, the V gene TRBV2; 8 nucleotides align to TRBD1. V lost 6 bases and J lost 4; bases outside the gene matches: 6. In germline, CDR1 is SNHLY, CDR2 FYNNEI. CDR3 length: 14 amino acids. CDR3 region: CASRLQGVADTQYF. CDR3 in DNA: TGTGCCAGCAGATTACAGGGGGTGGCAGATACGCAGTATTTT.

V is TRBV28 and J is TRBJ1-6, with TRBD1 matching over 7 bases. Germline V gene data show CDR1 as MDHEN and CDR2 as SYDVKM. Unmatched junction bases numbered 15, after V lost 10 bases and J lost 6 bases. The CDR3 sequence is 16 residues long. The CDR3 protein is CATKPRAGQSNSPLHF. CDR3 sequence (DNA): TGTGCCACCAAACCCCGGGCGGGACAGAGTAATTCACCCCTCCACTTT.

This rearrangement joins TRBV5-5 to TRBJ2-1, with a tentative D call TRBD1 (5 bases). Trimming removed 4 bases at V and 4 bases at J, with 12 bases between. The CDR3 contains 14 residues. Looked up from germline, CDR1 is SGHKS and CDR2 is YYEKEE (reference sequence). The DNA of the CDR3 is TGTGCCAGCAGCCGTGACAGTTATTACAATGAGCAGTTCTTC. Its protein product is CASSRDSYYNEQFF.

This chain links TRBV9 with TRBJ2-4; 10 positions match TRBD1. The length of the CDR3 is 16 residues. Trimming took 0 bases from V and 4 from J; bases not matched to a gene: 4. CDR1 is SGDLS, CDR2 YYNGEE, per germline. As DNA, the CDR3 is TGTGCCAGCAGCGTAGGACTGGGACAGGGGAAAAACATTCAGTACTTC. This translates into CASSVGLGQGKNIQYF.

The V call is TRBV24-1, the J call TRBJ2-2, with 10 bases identical to TRBD1. Per the germline V gene, CDR1 is KGHDR and CDR2 is SFDVKD. Trimming removed 12 bases from V and 5 bases from J; junction bases left unmatched: 5. The CDR3 loop spans 13 amino acids. The CDR3 sequence: CASMDRGTGELFF. CDR3 coding DNA: TGTGCCTCCATGGACAGGGGGACCGGGGAGCTGTTTTTT.

The chain couples TRBV6-5 to TRBJ2-7; D unclear. Deletions cut 5 bases from V and 3 bases from J, with 8 bases between. The V gene's germline CDR1 is MNHEY and CDR2 SVGAGI. The CDR3 loop spans 12 amino acids. The CDR3 region is CASSPVGYEQYF. In DNA form, the CDR3 reads TGTGCCAGCAGTCCCGTTGGCTACGAGCAGTACTTC.

The chain uses TRBV6-5 and TRBJ2-7; 13 bases map to TRBD2. The CDR3 spans 14 residues. In germline, CDR1 is MNHEY, CDR2 SVGAGI. V dropped 7 bases and J dropped 6; count of bases not matched to a gene: 6. CDR3 nucleotide sequence: TGTGCCAGCAACAAAAGGACTAGCGGGGGCGAGCAGTACTTC. Amino acid sequence: CASNKRTSGGEQYF.

The CDR3 DNA sequence: TGTGCCAGCACCATAGGACAGCCCACAGATACGCAGTATTTT. As protein: CASTIGQPTDTQYF. The rearrangement joins TRBV6-5 to TRBJ2-3; D is possibly TRBD1 (6 bases). V dropped 7 bases and J dropped 2 bases, with 13 bases sitting between them. The CDR3 runs 14 residues. Looked up from germline, CDR1 is MNHEY and CDR2 is SVGAGI.

CDR3 region: CASSPYLDTQYF. Here the CDR3 DNA reads TGTGCCAGCAGTCCGTATTTGGATACGCAGTATTTT. This chain uses TRBV6-2 or TRBV6-3 with TRBJ2-3; D remains unclear. The V end was cut by 5 bases, the J end by 6 bases, with 9 bases between. This CDR3 contains 12 residues. The germline V gene encodes CDR1 MNHEY and CDR2 SVGEGT.

The gene calls are TRBV28 and TRBJ1-4; 7 nucleotides align to TRBD1. The germline V gene has CDR1 MDHEN and CDR2 SYDVKM. The CDR3 is 14 residues long. Losses at the gene ends were 5 bases for V and 2 bases for J; bases not matched to a gene: 2. The CDR3 nucleotides are TGTGCCAGCAGTCGACAGGGTACTAATGAAAAACTGTTTTTT. Protein: CASSRQGTNEKLFF.

There are a few counts of this clone. The CDR3 nucleotides read TGCGCCAGCAGCTTGTTATTAGCGGAAAACACCGGGGAGCTGTTTTTT. Its translation is CASSLLLAENTGELFF. The chain recombines TRBV5-1 with TRBJ2-2, with D perhaps matching TRBD2 (6 bases). Trimming cost V 1 base and J 2 bases, with 12 bases left between them. Germline V gene lookup returns CDR1 SGHRS and CDR2 YFSETQ. The CDR3 loop spans 16 amino acids.

The chain employs TRBV6-5 and TRBJ2-7; TRBD1 is a possible D gene (6 bases). The CDR3 covers 12 residues. The V gene lost 6 bases and the J gene lost 6 bases, with 12 bases spanning the gap. The germline CDR1 and CDR2 sequences are MNHEY and SVGAGI. The chain's CDR3 is CASRGALPEQYF. Written as DNA, the CDR3 is TGTGCCAGCAGGGGGGCCCTACCCGAGCAGTACTTC.

The CDR3 protein is CATSNRGRETQYF. The DNA of the CDR3 is TGTGCCACCAGCAATCGGGGTCGGGAGACCCAGTACTTC. The chain links TRBV15 to TRBJ2-5, with D perhaps TRBD2 (5 bases). CDR1 LNHNV and CDR2 YYDKDF come from the germline V gene (reference sequence). This CDR3 contains 13 residues. Trimming left V 4 bases short and J 5 bases short, with 11 bases between.

The chain uses TRBV30 and TRBJ1-5; D not certain. The V and J ends lost 1 base and 5 bases respectively, with 9 bases between them. The CDR3 extends over 13 amino acids. Per germline, CDR1 GTSNPN and CDR2 SVGIG (reference sequence). CDR3 amino acids: CAWSEEGYQPQHF. DNA of the CDR3: TGTGCCTGGAGTGAAGAGGGCTATCAGCCCCAGCATTTT.

The V gene is TRBV19, the J gene TRBJ2-7; D is unresolved. Per the germline V gene, CDR1 is LNHDA and CDR2 is SQIVND (reference sequence). V was clipped by 0 bases and J by 2 bases, with 8 bases between them. The length of the CDR3 is 14 residues. The chain's CDR3 is CASSIDGITYEQYF. Here the CDR3 DNA reads TGTGCCAGTAGTATAGATGGTATTACCTACGAGCAGTACTTC.

This clone was detected once. The V gene is TRBV18, the J gene TRBJ1-5, with 7 positions matching TRBD1. V dropped 3 bases and J dropped 5; count of bases not matched to a gene: 7. Looked up from germline, CDR1 is KGHSH and CDR2 is LQKENI. CDR3 length equals 15 residues. In DNA form, the CDR3 reads TGTGCCAGCTCACCGACAGGGACTTTGTATCAGCCCCAGCATTTT. Encoded protein: CASSPTGTLYQPQHF.